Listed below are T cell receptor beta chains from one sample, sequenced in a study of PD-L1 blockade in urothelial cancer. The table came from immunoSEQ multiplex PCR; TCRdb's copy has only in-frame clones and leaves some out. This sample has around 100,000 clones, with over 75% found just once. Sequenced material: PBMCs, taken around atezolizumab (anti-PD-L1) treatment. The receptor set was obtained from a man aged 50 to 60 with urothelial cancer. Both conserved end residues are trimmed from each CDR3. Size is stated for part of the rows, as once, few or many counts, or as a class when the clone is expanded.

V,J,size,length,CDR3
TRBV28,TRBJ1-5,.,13,ASRPPGQGNQPQH
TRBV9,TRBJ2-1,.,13,ASSVAGLAVNEQF
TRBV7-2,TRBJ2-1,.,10,ASSLGGGEQF
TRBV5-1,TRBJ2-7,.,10,ASSYQGYEQY
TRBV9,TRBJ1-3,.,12,ASSEGQGGNTIY
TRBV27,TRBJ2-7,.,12,ASSSLRATNEQY
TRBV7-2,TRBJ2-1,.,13,ASSPDRVRANEQF
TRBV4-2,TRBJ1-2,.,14,ASSQEKRSGAGGYT
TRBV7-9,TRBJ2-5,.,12,ASSHTGGRETQY
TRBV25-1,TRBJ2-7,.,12,ASSESPTPEGQY
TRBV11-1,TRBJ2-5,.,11,ASSLAGYETQY
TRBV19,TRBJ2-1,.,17,ASSQDRGLAGLSYNEQF
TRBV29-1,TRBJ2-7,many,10,SVGGQGYEQY
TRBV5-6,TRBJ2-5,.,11,ASSLLLKETQY
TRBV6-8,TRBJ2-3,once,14,ASSWGSSGRVDTQY
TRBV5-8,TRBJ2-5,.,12,ASSLASRWETQY